This TCR beta chain appears in the sequencing data of a study of blood T cell repertoires in COVID-19. This clone was seen a few times. Produced via immunoSEQ multiplex PCR; TCRdb's table is partial and in-frame only. Counted here are around 130,000 clones, around 87% occurring once; the ten biggest clones make up about 2%. Germline V gene lookup returns CDR1 DFQATT and CDR2 SNEGSKA (reference sequence). This CDR3 has 14 residues. V lost 3 bases and J 3 bases, leaving 14 bases between the germline ends. The rearrangement joins TRBV20-1 to TRBJ1-1; no clear D gene. Source material: peripheral blood. This sequence originates from a woman aged 45-60 years with acute or convalescent COVID-19. CDR3 in DNA: TGCAGTGCTAGTGCCGGCGGTGCTGACACTGAAGCTTTCTTT. Encoded protein: CSASAGGADTEAFF.